Reported below is one T cell receptor (beta chain). Other nucleotide sequences in the sample specify the same CDR3. Authors' processing steps: The authors estimated nucleated cell counts from reference gene primer amplification. Assay: immunoSEQ multiplex PCR; the TCRdb copy retains only in-frame clones and omits some. That table gives V, J and clone size, and the DNA gave D and trimming. Among 280,000 or so clones listed, over 75% were seen once. This entry comes from a study of blood T cell repertoires in COVID-19. On the study more broadly: The study drew acute and convalescent COVID-19 samples from the United States, Italy and Spain.

V was pared by 1 base and J by 1 base, with 3 bases of the junction left unmatched. In germline, CDR1 is SGHNT, CDR2 YENEEA. The CDR3 has 15 amino acids. The chain is built from TRBV11-3 and TRBJ1-1; TRBD1 matches at 7 bases. This TCR derives from a woman aged 55-69 years with acute or convalescent COVID-19. Sequencing input: peripheral blood. CDR3 residues: CASSLGGTANTEAFF. The DNA for the CDR3 is TGTGCCAGCAGCTTAGGCGGGACAGCGAACACTGAAGCTTTCTTT.